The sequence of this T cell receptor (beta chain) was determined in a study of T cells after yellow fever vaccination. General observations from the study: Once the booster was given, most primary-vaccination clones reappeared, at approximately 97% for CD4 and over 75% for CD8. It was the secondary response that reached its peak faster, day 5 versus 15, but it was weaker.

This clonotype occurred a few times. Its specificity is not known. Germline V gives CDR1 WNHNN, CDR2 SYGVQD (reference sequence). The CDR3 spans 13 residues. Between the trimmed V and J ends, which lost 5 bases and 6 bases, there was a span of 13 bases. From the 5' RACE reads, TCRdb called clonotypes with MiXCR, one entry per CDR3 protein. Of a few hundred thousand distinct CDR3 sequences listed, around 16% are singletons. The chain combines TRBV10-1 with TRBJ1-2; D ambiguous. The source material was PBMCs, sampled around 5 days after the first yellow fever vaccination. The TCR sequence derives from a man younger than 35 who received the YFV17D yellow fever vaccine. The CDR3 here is CASSPSGIDGYTF. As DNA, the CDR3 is TGCGCCAGCAGTCCGAGCGGAATTGATGGCTACACCTTC.